This entry features one T cell receptor beta chain sequence. The antigen remains unidentified. It was template switching that added a universal primer site, and there were unique molecular identifiers on the cDNA. TCRdb fed the 5' RACE reads into MiXCR, producing one record per CDR3 protein. The repertoire has 1.5 million to 2 million distinct CDR3 sequences, under 35% of them found once; the top ten carry more than 0.25%. The record originates from a study of identical twins. Study-level findings and limits: The study found excess low generation probability among twin-shared out-of-frame alpha sequences. The study found that models underestimated out-of-frame TCR alpha sharing in monozygotic twins. Out-of-frame beta chain sequences displayed weaker excess sharing between twins.

V lost 3 bases and J lost 2; bases outside the gene matches: 5. The CDR3 length is 15 residues. Germline lookup yields CDR1 DFQATT and CDR2 SNEGSKA (reference sequence). This TCR was recovered from a newborn girl in good health. The genes are TRBV20-1 and TRBJ2-3, with 10 bases that match TRBD2. The specimen was cord blood. CDR3 sequence: CSASSSGGYTDTQYF. Here the CDR3 DNA reads TGCAGTGCTAGTTCTAGCGGGGGCTACACAGATACGCAGTATTTT.